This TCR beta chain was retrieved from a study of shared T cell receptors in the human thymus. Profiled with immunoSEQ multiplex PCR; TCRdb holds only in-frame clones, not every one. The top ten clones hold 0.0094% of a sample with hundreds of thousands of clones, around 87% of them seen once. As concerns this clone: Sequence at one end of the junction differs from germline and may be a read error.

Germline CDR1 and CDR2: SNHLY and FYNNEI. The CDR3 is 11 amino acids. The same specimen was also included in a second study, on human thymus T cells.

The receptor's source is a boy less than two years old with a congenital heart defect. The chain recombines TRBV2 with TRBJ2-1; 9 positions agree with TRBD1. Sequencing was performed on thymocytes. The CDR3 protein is CASSAGTGRLF. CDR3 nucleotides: TGTGCCAGCAGTGCCGGGACAGGGCGCCTCTTC.